This TCR beta chain was captured by sequencing in a study of response to subunit inactivated influenza vaccine. Study-level results: There was a suggestion from the authors that each seasonal influenza vaccination recruits few new T cells.

Via MiXCR, TCRdb re-called the RT-PCR reads, giving one row per CDR3 protein. Here the sample spans around 520,000 distinct CDR3 sequences, about an eighth being singletons. This clonotype showed up many times. Its specificity is unknown. CDR1 is SQVTM, CDR2 ANQGSEA, per germline. Trimming took 5 bases from V and 2 from J, leaving 11 bases between them. The CDR3 spans 13 residues. The sequence came from a man aged 45-65 years who received an inactivated influenza vaccine. The sequencing used PBMCs from blood, collected on the day of vaccination. The V gene is TRBV29-1, the J gene TRBJ2-3; the D is unclear. For the CDR3, the DNA is TGCAGCGTTTCCCGTGGGAACACAGATACGCAGTATTTT. Its translation is CSVSRGNTDTQYF.